These 11 T cell receptor beta chains were all obtained from the same sample, sequenced in a study of T-cell memory formation after mild COVID-19. One entry per CDR3 protein, called by TCRdb with MiXCR from the 5' RACE reads. The sample has around 300,000 distinct CDR3 sequences; roughly 19% are singletons. Source material: PBMCs or a T cell subset sorted from them (not recorded which). Source of these receptors: a man between 18 and 29 years old who had mild COVID-19 (a few samples of this study predate the infection). Cell type and time point are not known.

This clonotype has a handful of counts. This rearrangement joins TRBV20-1 to TRBJ1-3; TRBD1 is a possible D gene (5 bases). The CDR3 length is 14 residues. V was cut by 1 base and J by 4 bases, with 11 bases left in between. Germline-derived CDR1 and CDR2 are DFQATT and SNEGSKA (reference sequence). CDR3 amino acids: CSARGTTDGNTIYF. CDR3 nucleotide sequence: TGCAGTGCTAGAGGGACAACGGACGGAAACACCATATATTTT.

There are many counts of this clonotype. This chain joins TRBV7-8 and TRBJ1-5, with D possibly matching TRBD1 (6 bases). CDR1 and CDR2 (germline): SGHVS, FQNEAQ. The CDR3 covers 12 residues. V shed 3 bases and J shed 6 bases, with 6 bases lying between them. The CDR3 DNA sequence: TGTGCCAGCAGCTTCAGGGGTCAGCCCCAGCATTTT. Amino acids: CASSFRGQPQHF.

J is TRBJ2-5 and V is TRBV6-2 or TRBV6-3, with TRBD2 matching over 8 bases. V was clipped by 6 bases and J by 5 bases; unmatched bases: 8. The germline gives CDR1 MNHEY, CDR2 SVGEGT. The CDR3 spans 14 residues. This chain's CDR3 is CASRPAGGLETQYF. In nucleotides, the CDR3 is TGTGCCAGCAGGCCGGCGGGGGGTCTGGAGACCCAGTACTTC.

The J gene is TRBJ2-7, the V gene TRBV5-4; 7 bases match TRBD1. V trimming: 4 bases; J trimming: 7 bases; junction bases outside the gene matches: 11. Germline V CDR1 and CDR2: SGHNT, YYREEE (reference sequence). The CDR3 is 14 residues long. This CDR3 reads CASSRTGSPWEQYF. CDR3 nucleotides: TGTGCCAGCAGCAGGACAGGATCGCCCTGGGAGCAGTACTTC.

The chain carries TRBV9 and TRBJ1-3, with a tentative D call TRBD1 (5 bases). Germline CDR1 SGDLS, CDR2 YYNGEE. This CDR3 comprises 16 residues. Trimming left V 4 bases short and J 0 bases short, with 14 bases between. This chain's CDR3 is CASSPTGTASGNTIYF. CDR3 sequence (DNA): TGTGCCAGCAGCCCCACCGGGACGGCCTCTGGAAACACCATATATTTT.

This clonotype has only a few counts. This chain uses TRBV6-1 with TRBJ2-7, with 8 positions matching TRBD1. CDR3 length: 13 amino acids. Germline V gene lookup returns CDR1 MNHNS and CDR2 SASEGT. V trimming: 3 bases; J trimming: 6 bases; junction bases outside the gene matches: 4. CDR3 sequence: CASSEDRVGEQYV. The CDR3 region has the DNA TGTGCCAGCAGTGAGGACAGGGTGGGCGAGCAGTACGTC.

This clonotype was observed many times. The chain has TRBV7-6 and TRBJ1-6; the D is unclear. Germline CDR1 is SGHVS and CDR2 is FNYEAQ. This CDR3 contains 15 residues. The V gene lost 5 bases and the J gene lost 0 bases, with 8 bases spanning the gap. The DNA of the CDR3 is TGTGCCAGCAGCCCCCAGAGCTCCTATAATTCACCCCTCCACTTT. It is translated as CASSPQSSYNSPLHF.

The V gene is TRBV20-1, the J gene TRBJ2-2; TRBD1 matches 9 bases. Per the germline V gene, CDR1 is DFQATT and CDR2 is SNEGSKA (reference sequence). Trimming removed 5 bases from V and 7 bases from J; junction bases left unmatched: 11. The CDR3 runs 15 residues. In DNA form, the CDR3 reads TGCAGTGCTCTCTCGGGACAGGGAGAATTCGGGGAGCTGTTTTTT. Protein sequence: CSALSGQGEFGELFF.

The rearrangement uses TRBV14 and TRBJ2-3; TRBD2 matches 8 bases. Trimming at V came to 4 bases and at J to 2 bases, leaving 2 bases not matched to a gene. Per the germline V gene, CDR1 is SGHDN and CDR2 is FVKESK. The CDR3 is 14 residues long. CDR3 protein: CASSRAGVTDTQYF. CDR3 bases: TGTGCCAGCAGCCGAGCGGGAGTCACAGATACGCAGTATTTT.

The chain links TRBV3-1 to TRBJ2-3; 7 nucleotides match TRBD2. This CDR3 spans 14 amino acids. J lost 4 bases, V lost 4 bases, and 5 bases had no gene match. Germline CDR1 is LGHDT and CDR2 is YNNKEL (reference sequence). CDR3 loop: CASSPSGVPDTQYF. CDR3 DNA: TGTGCCAGCAGCCCGAGCGGGGTCCCAGATACGCAGTATTTT.

This clonotype was counted only a few times. This chain connects TRBV5-1 to TRBJ2-5; D gene unclear. The germline CDR1 and CDR2 sequences are SGHRS and YFSETQ. The ends were cut back, 0 bases at V and 2 bases at J, with 8 bases in the middle. The length of the CDR3 is 14 residues. The CDR3 loop reads CASSLGSAQETQYF. The CDR3, as DNA: TGCGCCAGCAGCTTGGGGTCAGCACAAGAGACCCAGTACTTC.